The 16 T cell receptor beta chains below come from one sample, sequenced in a study of blood T cell repertoires in COVID-19. The assay was immunoSEQ multiplex PCR, and TCRdb's table has in-frame clones only and misses some. The sample carries 200,000 to 250,000 clones, about 90% recorded once. Sample: PBMCs or T cells enriched from blood (not recorded which). The receptors shown here come from a man younger than 40 who had been exposed to COVID-19.

The V and J genes are TRBV7-9 and TRBJ2-1; 8 bases are shared with TRBD2. The junction had 12 bases not matched to a gene; V was cut back by 2 bases and J by 9 bases. Germline V gives CDR1 SEHNR, CDR2 FQNEAQ (reference sequence). The length of the CDR3 is 16 residues. The CDR3 loop reads CASSLRAGASFGEQFF. CDR3 nucleotides: TGTGCCAGCAGCTTAAGAGCGGGGGCCTCTTTTGGTGAGCAGTTCTTC.

The rearrangement links TRBV7-9 to TRBJ2-7; 7 positions agree with TRBD2. V dropped 4 bases and J dropped 7; count of bases not matched to a gene: 16. Germline V gene data show CDR1 as SEHNR and CDR2 as FQNEAQ (reference sequence). The CDR3 is made up of 16 amino acids. The chain's CDR3 is CASSSYGGKGLREQYF. CDR3 sequence (DNA): TGTGCCAGCAGCTCCTATGGGGGAAAGGGACTACGGGAGCAGTACTTC.

The chain joins TRBV7-9 to TRBJ1-2; D is ambiguous. The V end was cut by 3 bases, the J end by 6 bases, with 23 bases between. The CDR3 runs 17 residues. Germline V lookup: CDR1 SEHNR, CDR2 FQNEAQ (reference sequence). The CDR3 sequence is CASSFPGFDSRKHGYTF. DNA for the CDR3: TGTGCCAGCAGCTTTCCGGGATTCGACTCCCGAAAACATGGCTACACCTTC. Looking up the rest from reference TRBV7-9 and TRBJ1-2 gives the full variable domain: DTGVSQNPRHKITKRGQNVTFRCDPISEHNRLYWYRQTLGQGPEFLTYFQNEAQLEKSRLLSDRFSAERPKGSFSTLEIQRTEQGDSAMYLCASSFPGFDSRKHGYTFGSGTRLTVV.

The chain links TRBV27 to TRBJ1-5; D might be TRBD1 (6 bases). Germline assignment: CDR1 MNHEY and CDR2 SMNVEV (reference sequence). CDR3 length: 12 amino acids. V was trimmed by 4 bases and J by 9 bases, leaving 10 bases between them. The CDR3 reads CASSWDTPPQHF. As DNA, the CDR3 is TGTGCCAGCAGTTGGGACACTCCGCCCCAGCATTTT.

The table lists this clone with a count of one. CDR3 DNA: TGCGCCAGCAGCCGACTTGGTGAGGAGCTCTCTGGAAACACCATATATTTT. Amino acids: CASSRLGEELSGNTIYF. V is TRBV4-1 and J is TRBJ1-3; D unresolved. CDR3 length equals 17 residues. Germline V gene sequence: CDR1 MGHRA, CDR2 YSYEKL. The V end was cut by 4 bases, the J end by 0 bases, with 16 bases between.

The CDR3 protein is CASSLEPGLLGFGTQYF. The CDR3 DNA reads TGTGCCAGCAGTCTAGAACCGGGACTCTTGGGGTTCGGTACGCAGTATTTT. The chain employs TRBV6-6 and TRBJ2-3; D is perhaps TRBD2 (6 bases). In germline, CDR1 is MNHNY, CDR2 SVGAGI (reference sequence). The CDR3 loop spans 17 amino acids. The germline V and J ends were trimmed by 5 bases and 8 bases, with 26 bases remaining between them.

The chain uses TRBV3-1 (or the pseudogene TRBV3-2) and TRBJ1-6, with no clear D. V shed 1 base and J shed 9 bases, with 10 bases lying between them. The CDR3 has 14 amino acids. Germline V gene sequence: CDR1 LGHDT, CDR2 YNNKEL (reference sequence). The CDR3 reads CASSQARTASPLHF. CDR3 bases: TGTGCCAGCAGCCAAGCCCGTACAGCTTCACCCCTCCACTTT.

This chain joins TRBV7-7 and TRBJ2-2, with a tentative D call TRBD1 (5 bases). Trimming took off 0 bases at V and 4 bases at J, with 18 bases between the two ends. CDR3 length: 18 amino acids. CDR1 is SSHAT and CDR2 is FNYEAQ in the germline V gene (reference sequence). CDR3 bases: TGTGCCAGCAGCTTAGCGCATGTTCAGGGTGGAAGCACCGGGGAGCTGTTTTTT. Translation gives CASSLAHVQGGSTGELFF.

This clone came up a few times. The rearrangement joins TRBV11-3 to TRBJ1-6; TRBD1 might be the D (6 bases). The CDR3 length is 14 residues. V lost 5 bases and J 3 bases, leaving 8 bases between the germline ends. From germline, CDR1 is SGHNT and CDR2 YENEEA. The CDR3: CASSKDSYNSPLHF. CDR3 nucleotides: TGTGCCAGCAGCAAGGACAGCTATAATTCACCCCTCCACTTT.

This clone came up a few times. The chain recombines TRBV5-1 with TRBJ2-1, with a tentative D call TRBD1 (5 bases). The CDR3 extends over 13 amino acids. Germline V gene lookup returns CDR1 SGHRS and CDR2 YFSETQ. Trimming removed 4 bases at V and 5 bases at J, with 10 bases between. The CDR3 protein is CASSPGHNNEQFF. The CDR3 DNA is TGCGCCAGCAGCCCTGGACACAACAATGAGCAGTTCTTC.

The V and J genes are TRBV3-1 (or the pseudogene TRBV3-2) and TRBJ2-5; D is possibly TRBD2 (5 bases). The CDR3 extends over 13 amino acids. Germline V lookup: CDR1 LGHDT, CDR2 YNNKEL (reference sequence). V was clipped by 3 bases and J by 3 bases, with 8 bases between them. CDR3 residues: CASSQRAKETQYF. CDR3 nucleotides: TGTGCCAGCAGCCAGCGGGCGAAAGAGACCCAGTACTTC.

J is TRBJ1-1 and V is TRBV29-1, with D perhaps TRBD1 (5 bases). With 4 bases removed from V and 8 bases from J, the gap between germline ends came to 14 bases. Germline CDR1 SQVTM, CDR2 ANQGSEA. The CDR3 length is 12 residues. DNA for the CDR3: TGCAGCGTTGCCCCAGGGATTCGGGAAGCTTTCTTT. It is translated as CSVAPGIREAFF.

The chain employs TRBV14 and TRBJ1-2, with a possible D match to TRBD1 (5 bases). Looked up from germline, CDR1 is SGHDN and CDR2 is FVKESK. The CDR3 sequence is 17 residues long. Trimming shortened V by 0 bases and J by 4 bases, and 18 bases separated the two germline ends. The CDR3 protein is CASSQEGGEPSLYGYTF. Here the CDR3 DNA reads TGTGCCAGCAGCCAAGAAGGAGGGGAGCCGAGCCTCTATGGCTACACCTTC.

This chain connects TRBV2 to TRBJ1-4; 8 nucleotides match TRBD1. This CDR3 is 16 amino acids long. Trimming removed 6 bases from V and 3 bases from J; junction bases left unmatched: 9. Looked up from germline, CDR1 is SNHLY and CDR2 is FYNNEI. DNA of the CDR3: TGTGCCAGCAGAGACAGGGGAGGGGTAGCTAATGAAAAACTGTTTTTT. Residues: CASRDRGGVANEKLFF.

The rearrangement joins TRBV13 to TRBJ2-1; a weak D match, TRBD1 (6 bases). The germline V and J ends were trimmed by 2 bases and 7 bases, with 21 bases remaining between them. CDR3 size: 17 residues. The V gene's germline CDR1 is PRHDT and CDR2 FYEKMQ (reference sequence). The CDR3 loop reads CASSLIIGGNSGNEQFF. The CDR3 DNA sequence: TGTGCCAGCAGCTTAATAATAGGGGGTAACTCTGGGAATGAGCAGTTCTTC. The full variable domain, completed using reference TRBV13 and TRBJ2-1, is AAGVIQSPRHLIKEKRETATLKCYPIPRHDTVYWYQQGPGQDPQFLISFYEKMQSDKGSIPDRFSAQQFSDYHSELNMSSLELGDSALYFCASSLIIGGNSGNEQFFGPGTRLTVL.

This chain links TRBV6-5 with TRBJ2-3; 8 bases fit TRBD1. Trimming cost V 11 bases and J 2 bases; bases outside gene matches: 6. Germline V gene sequence: CDR1 MNHEY, CDR2 SVGAGI. CDR3 length equals 13 residues. This chain's CDR3 is CACRDRNTDTQYF. CDR3 bases: TGTGCCTGCCGGGACAGGAACACAGATACGCAGTATTTT.